The rows below give T cell receptor beta chains drawn from one sample of a study of blood T cell repertoires in COVID-19. Assay used: immunoSEQ multiplex PCR; TCRdb lists only in-frame clones, some missing. The profile shows hundreds of thousands of clones, around nine tenths of them singletons. The material sequenced was peripheral blood. The receptors were sampled from a woman aged 18-35 years who had recovered from COVID-19. Each CDR3 is given with its conserved first and last residue. Fields, in order: clone size, V gene, J gene, D gene, CDR3 protein, CDR3 DNA. A D gene is named only where the DNA matches it firmly. The size of a clone is reported for some rows only, either as once, few or many, or as a class for expanded clones.

>.|TRBV19|TRBJ2-2|.
CASSMEGNRAGELFF
TGTGCCAGTAGTATGGAGGGCAACCGGGCCGGGGAGCTGTTTTTT
>.|TRBV6-2/TRBV6-3|TRBJ2-2|.
CASSLYPRAGELFF
TGTGCCAGCAGTTTATATCCCCGGGCCGGGGAGCTGTTTTTT
>.|TRBV5-1|TRBJ2-1|TRBD1
CASSLTGTGMDEQFF
TGCGCCAGCAGCTTAACGGGGACAGGGATGGATGAGCAGTTCTTC
>.|TRBV12-5|TRBJ2-3|TRBD2
CASGWGRGVGTDTQYF
TGTGCTAGTGGTTGGGGACGGGGGGTCGGCACAGATACGCAGTATTTT
>few|TRBV6-6|TRBJ2-5|TRBD2
CASSSGTRTQYF
TGTGCCAGCAGCTCCGGGACTAGGACCCAGTACTTC
>.|TRBV12-3/TRBV12-4|TRBJ2-3|.
CASSLLQTDTQYF
TGTGCCAGCAGTTTACTTCAGACAGATACGCAGTATTTT
>.|TRBV19|TRBJ2-2|.
CASSPGRGTGELFF
TGTGCCAGTAGCCCAGGTAGGGGCACCGGGGAGCTGTTTTTT
>.|TRBV19|TRBJ1-5|.
CASRGGSYQPQHF
TGTGCCAGTAGGGGAGGGTCCTATCAGCCCCAGCATTTT
>.|TRBV6-2/TRBV6-3|TRBJ1-2|TRBD1
CASSRDRTNYGYTF
TGTGCCAGCAGTCGGGACAGGACTAACTATGGCTACACCTTC
>.|TRBV27|TRBJ2-1|.
CASRSEIYNEQFF
TGTGCCAGTCGCTCAGAAATATACAATGAGCAGTTCTTC
>.|TRBV2|TRBJ2-1|TRBD2
CASNGRARNEQFF
TGTGCCAGCAACGGGAGGGCCAGGAATGAGCAGTTCTTC
>.|TRBV7-9|TRBJ2-1|TRBD2
CASSLSLAGTYNEQFF
TGTGCCAGCAGCTTAAGTCTAGCGGGAACCTACAATGAGCAGTTCTTC
>.|TRBV20-1|TRBJ2-5|.
CSASARGKETQYF
TGCAGTGCTAGTGCCCGGGGGAAAGAGACCCAGTACTTC
>.|TRBV9|TRBJ2-3|TRBD2
CASSVSGSPSTDTQYF
TGTGCCAGCAGCGTCAGCGGGAGCCCCAGCACAGATACGCAGTATTTT
>.|TRBV27|TRBJ1-2|TRBD1
CASSLKQGGNYGYTF
TGTGCCAGCAGTTTAAAACAGGGGGGGAACTATGGCTACACCTTC
>.|TRBV29-1|TRBJ1-3|.
CSVEGRSAGGFGPASGNTIYF
TGCAGCGTTGAAGGAAGAAGCGCGGGGGGGTTCGGGCCGGCTTCTGGAAACACCATATATTTT
>.|TRBV15|TRBJ1-2|TRBD1
CATSRDRGQGGNGYTF
TGTGCCACCAGCAGAGATAGGGGACAGGGAGGTAACGGCTACACCTTC
>.|TRBV5-1|TRBJ2-1|TRBD2
CASSISGSHNEQFF
TGCGCCAGCAGTATTAGCGGGAGTCACAATGAGCAGTTCTTC
>.|TRBV10-3|TRBJ1-4|.
CAISESRQEKLFF
TGTGCCATCAGTGAGTCGAGGCAGGAAAAACTGTTTTTT
>.|TRBV25-1|TRBJ1-2|.
CASSPIGEARDYGYTF
TGTGCCAGCAGTCCAATCGGGGAGGCCCGGGACTATGGCTACACCTTC
>.|TRBV6-6|TRBJ1-1|.
CASSYGALNTEAFF
TGTGCCAGCAGTTACGGGGCATTGAACACTGAAGCTTTCTTT
>.|TRBV20-1|TRBJ2-1|.
CSASAVWTPSEFF
TGCAGTGCTAGTGCCGTCTGGACACCCTCGGAGTTCTTC
>.|TRBV6-2/TRBV6-3|TRBJ1-2|TRBD1
CASSRTGHSYGYTF
TGTGCCAGCAGCCGGACAGGGCACAGCTATGGCTACACCTTC
>.|TRBV6-6|TRBJ2-1|.
CASSPRRNYNEQFF
TGTGCCAGCAGTCCTAGACGGAATTACAATGAGCAGTTCTTC
>.|TRBV24-1|TRBJ2-5|TRBD1
CATSDWGQGGTQETQYF
TGTGCCACCAGTGACTGGGGACAGGGGGGAACCCAAGAGACCCAGTACTTC
>.|TRBV6-5|TRBJ1-6|.
CATLSGVDSPLHF
TGTGCCACCCTTTCAGGGGTTGATTCACCCCTCCACTTT
>.|TRBV6-2/TRBV6-3|TRBJ1-2|.
CASSLLEGRYTF
TGTGCCAGCAGCCTCCTGGAGGGGCGCTACACCTTC
>.|TRBV11-3|TRBJ2-1|.
CASSDSDYSYNEQFF
TGTGCCAGCAGCGACTCGGACTACTCCTACAATGAGCAGTTCTTC
>.|TRBV27|TRBJ1-1|TRBD1
CASIQGQGAGRTEAFF
TGTGCCAGCATACAAGGACAGGGGGCAGGTCGCACTGAAGCTTTCTTT
>.|TRBV5-1|TRBJ1-3|.
CASSLGGVFSGNTIYF
TGCGCCAGCAGCCTTGGGGGCGTTTTCTCTGGAAACACCATATATTTT
>once|TRBV7-6|TRBJ2-1|.
CASSLAGGPAYEQFF
TGTGCCAGCAGCTTAGCGGGGGGACCGGCGTATGAGCAGTTCTTC
>.|TRBV10-3|TRBJ1-2|TRBD1
CAISESTGALNYGYTF
TGTGCCATCAGTGAGTCGACAGGGGCCCTTAACTATGGCTACACCTTC
>once|TRBV6-4|TRBJ2-1|.
CASSVSGVSEQFF
TGTGCCAGCAGTGTCTCGGGAGTAAGTGAGCAGTTCTTC
>.|TRBV7-7|TRBJ2-2|TRBD1
CASSLGPGQGATGELFF
TGTGCCAGCAGCCTGGGGCCGGGACAGGGTGCCACCGGGGAGCTGTTTTTT
>.|TRBV29-1|TRBJ2-3|.
CSGRRAGSIDTQYF
TGCAGCGGACGTCGCGCAGGGTCCATAGATACGCAGTATTTT
>.|TRBV7-2|TRBJ2-1|.
CASSSDRLLSYNEQFF
TGTGCCAGCAGCTCCGATAGACTACTCTCCTACAATGAGCAGTTCTTC
>.|TRBV5-6|TRBJ2-5|TRBD1
CASSLGTGTAQETQYF
TGTGCCAGCAGCTTGGGAACCGGGACAGCCCAAGAGACCCAGTACTTC
>.|TRBV11-2|TRBJ1-4|.
CASSYLIRTGLKNEKLFF
TGTGCCAGCAGCTACCTGATTCGGACCGGACTAAAAAATGAAAAACTGTTTTTT
>.|TRBV5-1|TRBJ1-4|.
CASSPGTGGEKLFF
TGCGCCAGCAGCCCCGGCACGGGAGGGGAAAAACTGTTTTTT
>.|TRBV19|TRBJ2-1|.
CASGPPRQGGNEQFF
TGTGCCAGTGGACCCCCTAGGCAGGGTGGCAATGAGCAGTTCTTC
>.|TRBV7-7|TRBJ2-5|.
CASSSGSLAGRETQYF
TGTGCCAGCAGCTCCGGGTCACTAGCCGGGAGAGAGACCCAGTACTTC
>.|TRBV24-1|TRBJ2-1|TRBD1
CATSDNRGEDSYNEQFF
TGTGCCACCAGTGACAACAGGGGGGAGGATAGCTACAATGAGCAGTTCTTC
>.|TRBV3-1/TRBV3-2|TRBJ2-1|TRBD2
CASSRLAGGYEQFF
TGTGCCAGCAGCCGACTAGCGGGAGGTTACGAGCAGTTCTTC
>.|TRBV24-1|TRBJ1-1|.
CATSDLSGKYVNTEAFF
TGTGCCACCAGTGATTTGTCAGGGAAGTACGTAAACACTGAAGCTTTCTTT
>.|TRBV11-3|TRBJ2-3|TRBD2
CASSQRRLAGGPSTDTQYF
TGTGCCAGCAGCCAACGTCGTCTAGCGGGAGGGCCGAGCACAGATACGCAGTATTTT
>.|TRBV13|TRBJ2-2|.
CASSLVVRANTGELFF
TGTGCCAGCAGCTTAGTGGTGCGCGCGAACACCGGGGAGCTGTTTTTT
>once|TRBV11-2|TRBJ2-3|TRBD2
CASSLISGSTDTQYF
TGTGCCAGCAGCTTGATTAGCGGGAGCACAGATACGCAGTATTTT
>.|TRBV18|TRBJ2-1|TRBD1
CASSPPKGQGAYNEQFF
TGTGCCAGCTCACCACCGAAGGGACAGGGTGCCTACAATGAGCAGTTCTTC
>.|TRBV19|TRBJ2-1|TRBD2
CASQWASGNFYEQFF
TGTGCCAGTCAATGGGCTAGCGGGAATTTCTATGAGCAGTTCTTC
>.|TRBV7-9|TRBJ1-2|.
CASSLVGGYTF
TGTGCCAGCAGCTTAGTCGGTGGCTACACCTTC
>once|TRBV11-3|TRBJ2-1|TRBD2
CASSRHQTSGSDEQFF
TGTGCCAGCAGCCGACATCAGACTAGCGGGAGCGATGAGCAGTTCTTC
>.|TRBV7-2|TRBJ2-3|.
CASSLALRERPADTQYF
TGTGCCAGCAGCTTAGCGTTACGGGAGCGCCCCGCAGATACGCAGTATTTT
>.|TRBV20-1|TRBJ2-1|.
CSASGSVYNEQFF
TGCAGTGCTAGTGGGAGCGTTTACAATGAGCAGTTCTTC
>.|TRBV18|TRBJ1-1|TRBD1
CASSPKQGPGGEAFF
TGTGCCAGCTCACCAAAACAGGGGCCAGGGGGTGAAGCTTTCTTT